This TCR beta chain derives from a study of T cells in Graves' hyperthyroidism and ophthalmopathy. The CDR3 is made up of 13 amino acids. Germline V gives CDR1 ENHRY, CDR2 SYGVKD. V was cut by 6 bases and J by 6 bases, with 15 bases left in between. What was amplified from RNA transcripts were TCR beta CDR3 regions. TCR CDR3 regions were first amplified by RT-PCR with HTBI primers. Via MiXCR, TCRdb re-called the multiplex PCR reads, giving one row per CDR3 protein. Of approximately 400,000 distinct CDR3 sequences listed, roughly 15% are singletons. This TCR was recovered from a woman aged 25 to 45 with Graves' ophthalmopathy. The chain combines TRBV10-3 with TRBJ2-7; D is ambiguous. The sample taken for sequencing was blood. CDR3 in amino acids: CAISPTGVSEQYF. The CDR3 region has the DNA TGTGCCATCAGCCCTACCGGTGTTTCCGAGCAGTACTTC.